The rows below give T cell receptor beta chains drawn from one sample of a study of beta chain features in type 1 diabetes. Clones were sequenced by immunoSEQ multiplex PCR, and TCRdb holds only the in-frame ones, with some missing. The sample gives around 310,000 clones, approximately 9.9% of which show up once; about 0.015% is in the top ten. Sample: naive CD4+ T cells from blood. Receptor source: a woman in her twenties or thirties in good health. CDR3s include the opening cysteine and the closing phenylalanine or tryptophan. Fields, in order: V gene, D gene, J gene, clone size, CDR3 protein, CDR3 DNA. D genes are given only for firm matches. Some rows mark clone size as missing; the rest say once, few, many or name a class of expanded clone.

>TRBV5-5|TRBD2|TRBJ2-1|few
CASSFGLAEYNEQFF
TGTGCCAGCAGCTTTGGGCTAGCGGAGTACAATGAGCAGTTCTTC
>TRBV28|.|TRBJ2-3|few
CASISSAPDTQYF
TGTGCCAGCATCTCTAGCGCACCAGATACGCAGTATTTT
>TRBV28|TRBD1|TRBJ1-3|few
CASSSGQLSRNTIYF
TGTGCCAGCAGTTCGGGACAGCTAAGCAGAAACACCATATATTTT
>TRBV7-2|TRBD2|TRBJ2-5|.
CASSLGAGVRETQYF
TGTGCCAGCAGCTTAGGAGCGGGAGTGCGGGAGACCCAGTACTTC
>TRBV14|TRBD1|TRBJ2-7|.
CASSTGGYEQYF
TGTGCCAGCAGCACAGGGGGCTACGAGCAGTACTTC
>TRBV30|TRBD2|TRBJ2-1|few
CAWSTGTSGKQFF
TGTGCCTGGAGCACGGGGACTAGCGGGAAGCAGTTCTTC
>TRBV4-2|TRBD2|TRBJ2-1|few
CASSQVSSGRQEQFF
TGTGCCAGCAGCCAAGTATCTAGCGGGAGGCAGGAGCAGTTCTTC
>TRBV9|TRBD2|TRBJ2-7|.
CASSVASGNTHEQYF
TGTGCCAGCAGCGTAGCTAGCGGGAATACCCACGAGCAGTACTTC
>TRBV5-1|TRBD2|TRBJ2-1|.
CASSWTSGTSYNEQFF
TGCGCCAGCAGTTGGACTAGCGGGACCTCCTACAATGAGCAGTTCTTC
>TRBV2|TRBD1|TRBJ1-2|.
CASKGQGYYGYTF
TGTGCCAGCAAGGGACAGGGGTACTATGGCTACACCTTC
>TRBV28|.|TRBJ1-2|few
CASSLTGESYGYTF
TGTGCCAGCAGTTTAACGGGGGAGAGCTATGGCTACACCTTC
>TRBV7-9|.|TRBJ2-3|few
CASSLAQGGITDTQYF
TGTGCCAGCAGCTTAGCGCAAGGCGGGATCACAGATACGCAGTATTTT
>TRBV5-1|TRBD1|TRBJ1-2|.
CASSFGAGTGVPNYGYTF
TGCGCCAGCAGCTTTGGCGCCGGGACAGGGGTCCCAAACTATGGCTACACCTTC
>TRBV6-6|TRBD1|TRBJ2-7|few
CASRPAGQGPYEQYF
TGTGCCAGCAGACCAGCGGGACAGGGGCCCTACGAGCAGTACTTC
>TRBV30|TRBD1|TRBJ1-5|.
CAWSMGQGNNQPQHF
TGTGCCTGGAGTATGGGACAGGGGAACAATCAGCCCCAGCATTTT
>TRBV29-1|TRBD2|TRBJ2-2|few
CSVERLAGVPGELFF
TGCAGCGTTGAACGACTAGCGGGAGTCCCCGGGGAGCTGTTTTTT
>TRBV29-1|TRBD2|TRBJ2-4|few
CSATPGLGDIQYF
TGCAGCGCAACCCCGGGACTAGGAGACATTCAGTACTTC
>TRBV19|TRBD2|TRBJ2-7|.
CASSIPGLAGDSYEQYF
TGTGCCAGTAGTATTCCCGGACTAGCGGGGGACTCCTACGAGCAGTACTTC
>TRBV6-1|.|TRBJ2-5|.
CASLSDSRLQETQYF
TGTGCCAGCCTTTCGGACAGCCGACTCCAAGAGACCCAGTACTTC
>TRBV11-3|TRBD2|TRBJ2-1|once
CASSLTGGANEQFF
TGTGCCAGCAGCTTAACGGGGGGTGCCAATGAGCAGTTCTTC
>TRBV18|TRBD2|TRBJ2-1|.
CASSPGLAGGNEQFF
TGTGCCAGCTCACCAGGCCTAGCGGGAGGGAATGAGCAGTTCTTC
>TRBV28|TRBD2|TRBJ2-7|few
CASRDIAGEYEQYF
TGTGCCAGCAGGGACATAGCGGGAGAGTACGAGCAGTACTTC
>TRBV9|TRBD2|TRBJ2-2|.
CASTTGGANTGELFF
TGTGCCAGCACCACGGGAGGCGCTAACACCGGGGAGCTGTTTTTT
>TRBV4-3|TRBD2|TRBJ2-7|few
CASSQQLARGSYEQYF
TGCGCCAGCAGCCAACAACTAGCGCGCGGCTCCTACGAGCAGTACTTC
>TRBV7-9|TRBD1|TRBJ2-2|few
CASSYGQGDTGELFF
TGTGCCAGCAGCTATGGACAGGGGGACACCGGGGAGCTGTTTTTT
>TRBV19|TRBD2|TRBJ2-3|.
CASSSSGSSTDTQYF
TGTGCCAGTAGTAGCAGCGGGAGCTCCACAGATACGCAGTATTTT
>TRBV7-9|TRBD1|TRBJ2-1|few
CASSSGQGAIAEQFF
TGTGCCAGCAGCTCGGGGCAGGGGGCGATTGCTGAGCAGTTCTTC
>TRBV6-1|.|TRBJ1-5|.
CASSEAEGINQPQHF
TGTGCCAGCAGTGAAGCTGAGGGAATTAATCAGCCCCAGCATTTT
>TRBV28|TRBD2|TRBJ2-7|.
CASISPTSGISSYEQYF
TGTGCCAGCATTTCGCCGACTAGCGGGATTAGCTCCTACGAGCAGTACTTC
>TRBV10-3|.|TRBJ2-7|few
CAISEPTYEQYF
TGTGCCATCAGTGAGCCCACCTACGAGCAGTACTTC
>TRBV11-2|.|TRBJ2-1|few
CASSFRPDSASLGNEQFF
TGTGCCAGCAGCTTTAGACCTGACTCAGCGAGTTTAGGCAATGAGCAGTTCTTC
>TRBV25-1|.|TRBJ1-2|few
CASTHGGSSYGYTF
TGTGCCAGCACTCATGGGGGCAGTAGCTATGGCTACACCTTC
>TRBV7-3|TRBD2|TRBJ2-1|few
CASSPPGLAGAYNEQFF
TGTGCCAGCAGCCCGCCGGGGCTAGCGGGGGCCTACAATGAGCAGTTCTTC
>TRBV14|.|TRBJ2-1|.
CASSHIQGHGNEQFF
TGTGCCAGCAGCCACATACAGGGCCATGGGAATGAGCAGTTCTTC
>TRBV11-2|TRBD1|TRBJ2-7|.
CASSPGQGGEQYF
TGTGCCAGCAGCCCAGGACAGGGCGGGGAGCAGTACTTC
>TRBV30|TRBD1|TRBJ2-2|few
CAWRYRDRETGELFF
TGTGCCTGGAGGTATAGGGACAGGGAAACCGGGGAGCTGTTTTTT
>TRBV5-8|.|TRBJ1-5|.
CASSWHQGNSNQPQHF
TGTGCCAGCAGCTGGCACCAGGGGAATAGCAATCAGCCCCAGCATTTT
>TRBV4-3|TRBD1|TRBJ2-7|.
CASSHADRGYEQYF
TGCGCCAGCAGCCACGCCGACAGGGGCTACGAGCAGTACTTC
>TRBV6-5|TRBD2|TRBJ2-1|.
CASSYFSSGGNEQFF
TGTGCCAGCAGTTACTTTTCTAGCGGAGGCAATGAGCAGTTCTTC
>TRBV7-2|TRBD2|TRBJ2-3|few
CASNHWGGRADTDTQYF
TGTGCCAGCAACCATTGGGGCGGGAGGGCGGACACAGATACGCAGTATTTT
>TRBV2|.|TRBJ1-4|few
CASTGKLATNEKLFF
TGTGCCAGCACGGGGAAATTGGCGACTAATGAAAAACTGTTTTTT
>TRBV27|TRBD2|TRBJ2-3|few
CASSELGGRVDTQYF
TGTGCCAGCAGCGAGTTGGGGGGGAGAGTGGATACGCAGTATTTT
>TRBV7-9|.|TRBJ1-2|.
CASSSPGQYGYTF
TGTGCCAGCAGCTCGCCGGGACAATATGGCTACACCTTC
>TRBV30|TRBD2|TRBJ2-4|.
CAWTLPGLAGGKNIQYF
TGTGCCTGGACCTTACCGGGACTAGCGGGAGGGAAAAACATTCAGTACTTC
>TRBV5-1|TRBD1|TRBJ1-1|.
CASSPTRGQGLGLGEAFF
TGCGCCAGCAGCCCCACGAGGGGACAGGGATTGGGACTCGGTGAAGCTTTCTTT
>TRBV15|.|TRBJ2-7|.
CATSRDDGTRGNF
TGTGCCACCAGCAGAGATGACGGTACCAGGGGAAACTTC
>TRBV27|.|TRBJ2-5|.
CASRPLGGETQYF
TGTGCCAGCAGACCCTTGGGGGGTGAGACCCAGTACTTC
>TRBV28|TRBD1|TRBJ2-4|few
CASSPGTGGGNIQYF
TGTGCCAGCAGTCCCGGGACAGGGGGCGGAAACATTCAGTACTTC
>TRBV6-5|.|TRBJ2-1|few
CASSYSGRAGYEQFF
TGTGCCAGCAGTTACTCGGGCAGGGCCGGGTATGAGCAGTTCTTC
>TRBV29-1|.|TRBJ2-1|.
CSVDYEAGYNEQFF
TGCAGCGTTGATTATGAAGCGGGCTACAATGAGCAGTTCTTC
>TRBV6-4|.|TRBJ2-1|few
CASSLEGSNEQFF
TGTGCCAGCAGTCTGGAGGGATCCAATGAGCAGTTCTTC
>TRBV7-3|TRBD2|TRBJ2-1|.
CASSRLAGEQFF
TGTGCCAGCAGCCGGCTAGCGGGCGAGCAGTTCTTC